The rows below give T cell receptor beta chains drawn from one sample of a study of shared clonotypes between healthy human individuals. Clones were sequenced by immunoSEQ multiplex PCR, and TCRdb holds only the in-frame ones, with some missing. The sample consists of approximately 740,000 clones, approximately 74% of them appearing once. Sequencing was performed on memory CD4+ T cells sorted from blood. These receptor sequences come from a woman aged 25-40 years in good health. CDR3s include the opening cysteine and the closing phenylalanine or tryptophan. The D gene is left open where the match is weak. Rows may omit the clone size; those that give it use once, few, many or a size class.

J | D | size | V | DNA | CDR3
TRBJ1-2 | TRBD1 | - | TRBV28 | TGTGCCAGCAGAGAAGACAGGGGCCCGTTTTATGGCTACACCTTC | CASREDRGPFYGYTF
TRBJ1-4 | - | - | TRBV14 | TGTGCCAGCAGCCAAATAGAGAGGGGGAAAAGGCGTCTGGGTGAAAAACTGTTTTTT | CASSQIERGKRRLGEKLFF
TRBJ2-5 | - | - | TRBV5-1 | TGCGCCAGCAGCCTAGTTGCGACATCTCAAGAGACCCAGTACTTC | CASSLVATSQETQYF
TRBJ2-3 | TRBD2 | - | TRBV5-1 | TGCGCCAGCAGCTTCCTAGCGGGAGGTATTACAGATACGCAGTATTTT | CASSFLAGGITDTQYF
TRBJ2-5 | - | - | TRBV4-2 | TGTGCCAGCAGCCAATTTCAGGGGGGCCTTCAAGAGACCCAGTACTTC | CASSQFQGGLQETQYF
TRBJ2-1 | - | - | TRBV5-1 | TGCGCCAGCAGCTTGGTAGTCTTCGACAATGAGCAGTTCTTC | CASSLVVFDNEQFF
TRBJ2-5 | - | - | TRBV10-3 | TGTGCCATCAGTTTGGGGCCAAAAGAGACCCAGTACTTC | CAISLGPKETQYF
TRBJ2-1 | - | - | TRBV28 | TGTGCCAGCAGTATACACGGGGAGCAGTTCTTC | CASSIHGEQFF
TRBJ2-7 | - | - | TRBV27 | TGTGCCAGCAGGCGGGACAGCTCCTACGAGCAGTACTTC | CASRRDSSYEQYF
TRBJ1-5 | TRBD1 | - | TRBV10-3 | TGTGCCATCAGCCCCCGTTCCGGGACAGACAATCAGCCCCAGCATTTT | CAISPRSGTDNQPQHF
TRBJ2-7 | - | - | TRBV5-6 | TGTGCCAGCAGCTTGGGAGTGGGAGGAAGGTGGTACGAGCAGTACTTC | CASSLGVGGRWYEQYF
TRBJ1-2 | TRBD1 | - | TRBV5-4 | TGTGCCAGCAGCCTGGACAGGGTTCATGGCTACACCTTC | CASSLDRVHGYTF
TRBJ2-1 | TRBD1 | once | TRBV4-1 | TGCGCCAGCAGATCTACAGGGGGCCGAGAGCAGTTCTTC | CASRSTGGREQFF
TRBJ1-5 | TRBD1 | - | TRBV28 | TGTGCCAGCAGTCAACGGACAGGGATTATCAATCAGCCCCAGCATTTT | CASSQRTGIINQPQHF
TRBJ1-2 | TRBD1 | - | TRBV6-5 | TGTGCCTCAGGGGGAAGGGGGCAGCGTGGCTACACCTTC | CASGGRGQRGYTF
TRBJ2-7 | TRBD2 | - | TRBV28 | TGTGCCAGCAGTCCTACTAGCGGGAGGGGAACCTACGAGCAGTACTTC | CASSPTSGRGTYEQYF
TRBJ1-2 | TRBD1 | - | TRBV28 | TGTGCCAGCAGCCCAGGGGGCGCGGGACAGGGGATCCCTAGTAGCGGCTACACCTTC | CASSPGGAGQGIPSSGYTF
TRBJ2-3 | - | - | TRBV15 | TGTGCCACCAGCAGAGAAAAGGCCAGCCATACGCAGTATTTT | CATSREKASHTQYF
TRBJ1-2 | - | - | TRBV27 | TGTGCCAGCAGGGGGGGACGGGGGCTCAGAGGCTACACCTTC | CASRGGRGLRGYTF
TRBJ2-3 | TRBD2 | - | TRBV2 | TGTGCCAGCAGTGCCGGACTAGCAAGAGATACGCAGTATTTT | CASSAGLARDTQYF